The rows below give T cell receptor beta chains drawn from one sample of a study of graft-versus-host responses after intestinal transplantation. Sequencing used immunoSEQ multiplex PCR; TCRdb keeps in-frame clones, though not all of them. The table includes about 88,000 clones, roughly 93% detected once. These receptors have no identified antigens. This specimen was unstimulated CD4+ T cells sorted from spleen or lymph node cells, taken before transplant. These receptors were taken from a human donor who was the organ donor for an intestinal transplant. CDR3s include the opening cysteine and the closing phenylalanine or tryptophan. The D gene is left open where the match is weak. Clone sizes are given selectively: once, few, many, or a class where the clone is expanded.

>TRBV4-1|TRBJ2-7|-|-
CASSHATGFLSYEQYF
TGCGCCAGCAGCCACGCCACAGGGTTCCTTTCCTACGAGCAGTACTTC
>TRBV6-5|TRBJ1-2|-|-
CASSYSGVRGTGYTF
TGTGCCAGCAGTTACTCGGGGGTCCGGGGTACAGGCTACACCTTC
>TRBV4-1|TRBJ1-5|-|-
CASSQDRGSNQPQHF
TGCGCCAGCAGCCAAGATAGGGGCTCGAATCAGCCCCAGCATTTT
>TRBV28|TRBJ2-3|-|TRBD2
CASSLWNGGAMDTQYF
TGTGCCAGCAGTTTATGGAACGGGGGGGCCATGGATACGCAGTATTTT
>TRBV4-1|TRBJ2-5|-|TRBD2
CASSRAHPSGVETQYF
TGCGCCAGCAGCCGAGCGCATCCTAGCGGGGTGGAGACCCAGTACTTC
>TRBV11-2|TRBJ1-1|once|-
CASGLRAVPNTEAFF
TGTGCCAGCGGCTTAAGGGCAGTACCGAACACTGAAGCTTTCTTT
>TRBV7-3|TRBJ2-3|-|-
CASSLPGVGSTDTQYF
TGTGCCAGCAGCTTACCGGGCGTGGGGAGCACAGATACGCAGTATTTT
>TRBV7-2|TRBJ2-3|-|TRBD1
CASSRQGLDTDTQYF
TGTGCCAGCAGTCGACAGGGCCTGGACACAGATACGCAGTATTTT
>TRBV15|TRBJ1-5|-|-
CATDRGQGGQPQHF
TGTGCCACCGACCGGGGGCAGGGCGGCCAGCCCCAGCATTTT
>TRBV7-9|TRBJ1-6|-|-
CASSPGSTYNSPLHF
TGTGCCAGCAGCCCAGGGAGTACCTATAATTCACCCCTCCACTTT
>TRBV5-5|TRBJ1-1|-|-
CASSKGQNTEAFF
TGTGCCAGCAGCAAGGGACAGAACACTGAAGCTTTCTTT
>TRBV7-3|TRBJ2-1|once|-
CASRRGDRSYNEQFF
TGTGCCAGCAGGCGAGGGGACCGTTCCTACAATGAGCAGTTCTTC
>TRBV2|TRBJ1-1|few|-
CASSEGTATEAFF
TGTGCCAGCAGTGAAGGGACAGCCACTGAAGCTTTCTTT
>TRBV5-6|TRBJ1-2|-|-
CASSLVPGQTNYGYTF
TGTGCCAGCAGCTTGGTTCCGGGACAAACTAACTATGGCTACACCTTC
>TRBV6-1|TRBJ2-2|-|TRBD1
CASRGDRVGELFF
TGTGCCAGCAGGGGAGACAGGGTCGGGGAGCTGTTTTTT
>TRBV19|TRBJ1-4|-|-
CASRDPGRRNEKLFF
TGTGCCAGTAGAGACCCGGGACGGAGGAATGAAAAACTGTTTTTT
>TRBV9|TRBJ1-1|-|TRBD1
CASSVGRGQGTEAFF
TGTGCCAGCAGCGTAGGGAGGGGGCAAGGCACTGAAGCTTTCTTT
>TRBV6-6|TRBJ2-3|-|-
CASSLRDLMGTQYF
TGTGCCAGCAGCCTCCGAGACCTGATGGGTACGCAGTATTTT
>TRBV15|TRBJ1-1|-|-
CATSRDQGTGEAFF
TGTGCCACCAGCAGAGACCAGGGAACGGGTGAAGCTTTCTTT
>TRBV7-9|TRBJ1-4|-|-
CASSLGVQENEKLFF
TGTGCCAGCAGCTTAGGGGTACAGGAAAATGAAAAACTGTTTTTT
>TRBV5-1|TRBJ1-1|-|-
CASATGSSGAFF
TGCGCCAGCGCTACGGGCTCAAGCGGAGCTTTCTTT
>TRBV19|TRBJ1-5|once|-
CASSIGLGQPQHF
TGTGCCAGTAGTATAGGGCTCGGGCAGCCCCAGCATTTT
>TRBV5-4|TRBJ2-3|once|-
CASSLDPRGTDTQYF
TGTGCCAGCAGCTTGGATCCCAGGGGCACAGATACGCAGTATTTT
>TRBV4-1|TRBJ1-1|-|-
CASSQDRGGTEAFF
TGCGCCAGCAGCCAGGACCGGGGAGGCACTGAAGCTTTCTTT
>TRBV5-4|TRBJ1-1|-|-
CASSLDLGGISTEAFF
TGTGCCAGCAGCTTGGACCTGGGGGGTATTAGCACTGAAGCTTTCTTT
>TRBV7-2|TRBJ1-1|-|-
CASSLDGRANTEAFF
TGTGCCAGCAGCTTAGATGGGCGGGCGAACACTGAAGCTTTCTTT
>TRBV6-6|TRBJ1-1|-|-
CASSYTSGGNTEAFF
TGTGCCAGCAGTTACACGAGTGGCGGGAACACTGAAGCTTTCTTT
>TRBV20-1|TRBJ1-1|-|-
CSAGGREAFF
TGCAGTGCCGGGGGAAGGGAAGCTTTCTTT
>TRBV11-2|TRBJ2-7|-|-
CASSLGLGGYEQYF
TGTGCCAGCAGCTTAGGGTTGGGCGGCTACGAGCAGTACTTC
>TRBV6-5|TRBJ1-6|-|-
CASNYNSPLHF
TGTGCCAGCAACTATAATTCACCCCTCCACTTT
>TRBV7-8|TRBJ2-2|-|-
CASSLYGGLGRANTGELFF
TGTGCCAGCAGCTTATACGGGGGGCTAGGACGGGCGAACACCGGGGAGCTGTTTTTT
>TRBV6-1|TRBJ1-2|-|TRBD1
CASRDRGAPDRPTF
TGTGCCAGTCGGGACAGGGGAGCCCCCGACCGCCCCACCTTC
>TRBV7-2|TRBJ2-7|-|-
CASSSGLYEQYF
TGTGCCAGCAGCTCCGGTCTCTACGAGCAGTACTTC
>TRBV18|TRBJ2-2|-|-
CASSPQGRDAGELFF
TGTGCCAGCTCACCACAGGGTAGAGACGCCGGGGAGCTGTTTTTT
>TRBV28|TRBJ1-4|once|TRBD1
CASSPGQGKLLWEKLFF
TGTGCCAGCAGCCCTGGACAGGGGAAGTTGCTTTGGGAAAAACTGTTTTTT
>TRBV11-2|TRBJ2-3|-|-
CASSPPGGFTDTQYF
TGTGCCAGCAGCCCCCCGGGGGGCTTCACAGATACGCAGTATTTT
>TRBV7-2|TRBJ2-3|once|TRBD1
CASSSGTGKDTQYF
TGTGCCAGCAGCTCGGGGACAGGGAAAGATACGCAGTATTTT
>TRBV15|TRBJ2-7|-|-
CATSRDGPYSYEQYF
TGTGCCACCAGCAGAGATGGGCCGTACTCCTACGAGCAGTACTTC
>TRBV18|TRBJ1-6|-|-
CASSPGSGPLYSPLHF
TGTGCCAGCTCACCAGGTTCAGGCCCCCTTTATTCACCCCTCCACTTT
>TRBV7-2|TRBJ2-7|-|TRBD1
CASSSGQGRNYEQYF
TGTGCCAGCAGTTCCGGACAGGGCCGCAATTACGAGCAGTACTTC
>TRBV5-4|TRBJ1-2|-|-
CASSKDGATYGYTF
TGTGCCAGCAGCAAGGACGGTGCCACCTATGGCTACACCTTC
>TRBV5-1|TRBJ2-7|-|TRBD1
CASSRGTGKGYEQYF
TGCGCCAGCAGCCGCGGGACAGGGAAAGGCTACGAGCAGTACTTC
>TRBV27|TRBJ1-2|-|-
CASSLSAQVGYGYTF
TGTGCCAGCAGTTTAAGTGCTCAGGTTGGCTATGGCTACACCTTC
>TRBV6-5|TRBJ1-6|-|TRBD1
CASVRDRGPGSPLHF
TGTGCCAGCGTCAGGGACAGGGGGCCTGGGTCACCCCTCCACTTT
>TRBV4-1|TRBJ1-5|-|-
CASSQDPRGQPQHF
TGCGCCAGCAGCCAAGATCCCCGGGGCCAGCCCCAGCATTTT
>TRBV18|TRBJ2-3|-|TRBD2
CASSPTSGNTDTQYF
TGTGCCAGCTCACCAACTAGCGGAAACACAGATACGCAGTATTTT
>TRBV19|TRBJ2-2|-|TRBD1
CASSIGGQGRGTGELFF
TGTGCCAGTAGTATTGGGGGACAGGGGCGCGGCACCGGGGAGCTGTTTTTT